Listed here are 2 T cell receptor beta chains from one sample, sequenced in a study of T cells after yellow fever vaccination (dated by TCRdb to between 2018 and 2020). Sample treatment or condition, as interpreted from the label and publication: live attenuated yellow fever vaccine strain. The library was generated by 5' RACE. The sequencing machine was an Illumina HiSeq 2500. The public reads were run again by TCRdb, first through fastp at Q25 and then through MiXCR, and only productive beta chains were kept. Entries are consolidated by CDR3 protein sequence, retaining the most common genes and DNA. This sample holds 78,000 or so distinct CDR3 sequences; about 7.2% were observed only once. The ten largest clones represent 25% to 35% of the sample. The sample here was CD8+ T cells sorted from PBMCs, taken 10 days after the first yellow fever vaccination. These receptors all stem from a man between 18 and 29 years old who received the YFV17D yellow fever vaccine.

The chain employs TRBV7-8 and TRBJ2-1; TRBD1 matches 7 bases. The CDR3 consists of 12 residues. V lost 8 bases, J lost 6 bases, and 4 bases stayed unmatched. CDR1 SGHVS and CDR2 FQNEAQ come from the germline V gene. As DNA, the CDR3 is TGTGCCAGCGGAGACAGGGCCAATGAGCAGTTCTTC. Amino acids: CASGDRANEQFF.

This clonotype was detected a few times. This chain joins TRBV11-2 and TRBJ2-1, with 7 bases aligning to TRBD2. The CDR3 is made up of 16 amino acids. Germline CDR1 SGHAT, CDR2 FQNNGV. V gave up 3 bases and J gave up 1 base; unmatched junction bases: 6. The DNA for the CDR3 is TGTGCCAGCAGCTTCAAGGGGCGGGGGTCCTACAATGAGCAGTTCTTC. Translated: CASSFKGRGSYNEQFF.